Below, 22 T cell receptor beta chains from the same sample are listed, as sequenced in a study of beta chain features in type 1 diabetes. Every bit of the isolated RNA underwent reverse transcription, so sequencing read expressed TCRB transcripts. The protocol was immunoSEQ multiplex PCR, while the TCRdb copy is restricted to in-frame clones and leaves out a portion. The sample records over 500,000 clones, around a sixth being singletons. The material sequenced was naive CD4+ T cells from blood. Receptors were obtained from a man aged 18-30 years in good health.

This clone appeared a few times. The J gene is TRBJ1-3, the V gene TRBV7-6; D is unclear. Germline values: CDR1 SGHVS, CDR2 FNYEAQ. The length of the CDR3 is 15 residues. Trimming pared 1 base from V and 0 bases from J, leaving 7 bases between. CDR3 amino acids: CASSLVGGSGNTIYF. CDR3 nucleotide sequence: TGTGCCAGCAGCTTAGTCGGAGGCTCTGGAAACACCATATATTTT. The complete variable domain, with remaining parts taken from reference TRBV7-6 and TRBJ1-3, reads GAGVSQSPRYKVTKRGQDVALRCDPISGHVSLYWYRQALGQGPEFLTYFNYEAQQDKSGLPNDRFSAERPEGSISTLTIQRTEQRDSAMYRCASSLVGGSGNTIYFGEGSWLTVV.

This chain uses TRBV7-2 with TRBJ2-3, with a possible D match to TRBD2 (6 bases). CDR1 SGHTA and CDR2 FQGNSA come from the germline V gene. The V gene lost 4 bases and the J gene lost 1 base, with 12 bases spanning the gap. The CDR3 length is 15 residues. CDR3 loop: CASSYDSGRTDTQYF. DNA for the CDR3: TGTGCCAGCAGCTATGATAGCGGCCGCACAGATACGCAGTATTTT. The full variable domain, completed using reference TRBV7-2 and TRBJ2-3, is GAGVSQSPSNKVTEKGKDVELRCDPISGHTALYWYRQSLGQGLEFLIYFQGNSAPDKSGLPSDRFSAERTGGSVSTLTIQRTQQEDSAVYLCASSYDSGRTDTQYFGPGTRLTVL.

The V and J genes are TRBV19 and TRBJ1-1, with D perhaps matching TRBD1 (6 bases). Trimming cost V 7 bases and J 0 bases, with 9 bases left between them. Germline V gene sequence: CDR1 LNHDA, CDR2 SQIVND (reference sequence). The CDR3 totals 13 residues. CDR3 sequence reads: CASNSGVNTEAFF. CDR3 nucleotide sequence: TGTGCCAGTAATTCAGGGGTGAACACTGAAGCTTTCTTT.

This clone turned up a few times. The chain recombines TRBV5-1 with TRBJ2-1; possible D gene TRBD2, 6 bases. The CDR3 is 13 amino acids. Trimming took off 4 bases at V and 8 bases at J, with 13 bases between the two ends. Germline V gives CDR1 SGHRS, CDR2 YFSETQ. In DNA form, the CDR3 reads TGCGCCAGCAGCGATTCGGGGGTCGATGAGCAGTTCTTC. It translates to CASSDSGVDEQFF.

This clone was seen only a few times. V gene TRBV4-2 combines with J gene TRBJ2-3; no clear D. V was cut by 0 bases and J by 11 bases, with 6 bases left in between. Germline V gene sequence: CDR1 LGHNA, CDR2 YNFKEQ. This CDR3 spans 11 amino acids. The chain's CDR3 is CASSQEERQYF. The CDR3 region has the DNA TGTGCCAGCAGCCAAGAAGAGAGGCAGTATTTT.

This chain joins TRBV21-1 and TRBJ2-2; the table calls TRBD1, which could not be checked here. TRBV21-1 is noted as a pseudogene. This CDR3 is built from 17 residues. CDR3 sequence: CASSLLPDRVSTGELFF. Written as DNA, the CDR3 is TGTGCCAGCAGCCTTCTCCCGGACAGGGTATCCACCGGGGAGCTGTTTTTT.

This clone was seen only a few times. J is TRBJ2-3 and V is TRBV27; weak D call: TRBD2 (7 bases). Germline CDR1 is MNHEY and CDR2 is SMNVEV (reference sequence). V was shortened by 7 bases and J by 7 bases, with 24 bases between the two germline ends. This CDR3 comprises 16 residues. The CDR3 DNA sequence: TGTGCCAGCATGTCTAGAGCGGGACACCTTAGGAATACGCAGTATTTT. It encodes CASMSRAGHLRNTQYF.

This clone was seen once. The chain has TRBV9 and TRBJ2-1; D gene unclear. CDR1 and CDR2 from the germline V gene are SGDLS and YYNGEE. The CDR3 covers 15 residues. With 3 bases removed from V and 8 bases from J, the gap between germline ends came to 18 bases. CDR3 residues: CASSARTDLGDEQFF. The DNA for the CDR3 is TGTGCCAGCAGCGCTAGGACCGATTTGGGCGATGAGCAGTTCTTC.

In nucleotides, the CDR3 is TGTGCCAGCAGAAGGGAATCCACTGGGGCCAACGTCCTGACTTTC. Its translation is CASRRESTGANVLTF. This rearrangement joins TRBV7-2 to TRBJ2-6; no clear D gene. The CDR3 has 15 amino acids. Germline values: CDR1 SGHTA, CDR2 FQGNSA. V shed 6 bases and J shed 2 bases, with 11 bases lying between them. Based on the CDR3 plus reference TRBV7-2 and TRBJ2-6, the full variable domain is GAGVSQSPSNKVTEKGKDVELRCDPISGHTALYWYRQSLGQGLEFLIYFQGNSAPDKSGLPSDRFSAERTGGSVSTLTIQRTQQEDSAVYLCASRRESTGANVLTFGAGSRLTVL.

Only one count was recorded for this clone. The chain couples TRBV5-4 to TRBJ2-3, with TRBD2 matching 7 bases. Per germline, CDR1 SGHNT and CDR2 YYREEE (reference sequence). V gave up 4 bases and J gave up 3 bases; unmatched junction bases: 11. The CDR3 is 16 residues long. As DNA, the CDR3 is TGTGCCAGCAGCGATGGACCCACCGGGGGGACAGATACGCAGTATTTT. Residues: CASSDGPTGGTDTQYF.

This clone turned up a few times. J is TRBJ2-7 and V is TRBV29-1, with D possibly being TRBD2 (6 bases). In germline, CDR1 is SQVTM, CDR2 ANQGSEA. The V gene lost 2 bases and the J gene lost 3 bases, with 14 bases spanning the gap. The CDR3 is 14 residues long. The CDR3 bases are TGCAGCGTTGAATCTCGGACTACCAACTACGAGCAGTACTTC. Protein sequence: CSVESRTTNYEQYF.

This chain joins TRBV5-1 and TRBJ1-1; no firm D call. In germline, CDR1 is SGHRS, CDR2 YFSETQ. This CDR3 spans 11 amino acids. V shed 0 bases and J shed 7 bases, with 4 bases lying between them. CDR3 residues: CASSLGIEAFF. The DNA of the CDR3 is TGCGCCAGCAGCTTGGGGATTGAAGCTTTCTTT.

A few counts support this clone. The gene calls are TRBV18 and TRBJ2-1, with TRBD2 identical over 15 bases. Per germline, CDR1 KGHSH and CDR2 LQKENI. With 3 bases clipped from V and 9 bases from J, the junction kept 3 bases outside the gene matches. The CDR3 is made up of 15 amino acids. The CDR3 region has the DNA TGTGCCAGCTCACCGGGACTAGCGGGAGGCTTTGAGCAGTTCTTC. It is translated as CASSPGLAGGFEQFF.

This clone was seen more than once but under ten times. J is TRBJ1-3 and V is TRBV2; no clear D gene. Germline loops: CDR1 SNHLY, CDR2 FYNNEI. Trimming took 7 bases from V and 4 from J, leaving 8 bases between them. CDR3 size: 12 residues. CDR3 DNA: TGTGCCAGCACCGTCGGGGGAAACACCATATATTTT. It translates to CASTVGGNTIYF.

The J gene is TRBJ2-5, the V gene TRBV7-2; D uncertain. The CDR3 extends over 13 amino acids. Germline V gene lookup returns CDR1 SGHTA and CDR2 FQGNSA. The V end was cut by 3 bases, the J end by 2 bases, with 7 bases between. The CDR3 reads CASSFRFQETQYF. CDR3 in DNA: TGTGCCAGCAGCTTCAGATTTCAAGAGACCCAGTACTTC.

The V call is TRBV2, the J call TRBJ2-5; TRBD1 matches 7 bases. Trimming removed 6 bases from V and 2 bases from J; junction bases left unmatched: 9. From germline, CDR1 is SNHLY and CDR2 FYNNEI. The CDR3 totals 15 residues. CDR3 loop: CASSVQGIRQETQYF. For the CDR3, the DNA is TGTGCCAGCAGCGTACAGGGGATACGGCAAGAGACCCAGTACTTC.

The chain joins TRBV6-6 to TRBJ1-3, with TRBD1 identical over 7 bases. Germline lookup yields CDR1 MNHNY and CDR2 SVGAGI (reference sequence). Trimming took 5 bases from V and 0 from J; bases not matched to a gene: 4. The CDR3 is 15 residues long. Here the CDR3 reads CASSQQGRSGNTIYF. The CDR3 DNA sequence: TGTGCCAGCAGTCAACAGGGGCGCTCTGGAAACACCATATATTTT.

In nucleotides, the CDR3 is TGTGCCAGCACCGCATCGACAGCTTTTAATGAGCAGTTCTTC. It encodes CASTASTAFNEQFF. This chain connects TRBV6-6 to TRBJ2-1; D possibly corresponds to TRBD1 (5 bases). The CDR3 loop spans 14 amino acids. Trimming left V 7 bases short and J 7 bases short, with 17 bases between. Germline CDR1 and CDR2: MNHNY and SVGAGI (reference sequence).

The rearrangement joins TRBV7-9 to TRBJ1-1, with D possibly TRBD1 on 6 matching bases. There are 15 residues in the CDR3. Germline values: CDR1 SEHNR, CDR2 FQNEAQ (reference sequence). V shed 1 base and J shed 11 bases, with 20 bases lying between them. The CDR3 region is CASSLGLVSGALAFF. CDR3 sequence (DNA): TGTGCCAGCAGCTTAGGTTTGGTGTCGGGGGCTTTGGCTTTCTTT.

This clone has more than one count but fewer than ten. This chain connects TRBV12-5 to TRBJ2-5; no firm D call. Germline values: CDR1 LGHNT, CDR2 FRNRAP. The V gene lost 4 bases and the J gene lost 4 bases, with 10 bases spanning the gap. The CDR3 loop spans 13 amino acids. DNA of the CDR3: TGTGCTAGTGGTTCGACATTAACAGAGACCCAGTACTTC. This translates into CASGSTLTETQYF.

V and J are TRBV14 and TRBJ2-4, with 8 nucleotides matching TRBD1. Germline assignment: CDR1 SGHDN and CDR2 FVKESK. Trimming took 10 bases from V and 0 from J; bases not matched to a gene: 14. CDR3 size: 17 residues. CDR3 sequence reads: CAILRGGQGGAKNIQYF. CDR3 nucleotide sequence: TGTGCCATTCTCCGGGGTGGACAGGGTGGAGCCAAAAACATTCAGTACTTC.

V usage is TRBV13 and J usage is TRBJ1-2, with TRBD1 matching over 7 bases. Germline CDR1 is PRHDT and CDR2 is FYEKMQ (reference sequence). With 3 bases clipped from V and 2 bases from J, the junction kept 6 bases outside the gene matches. The CDR3 runs to 15 residues. Here the CDR3 DNA reads TGTGCCAGCAGCTTTACCCCACAGGGGAACTATGGCTACACCTTC. Protein product: CASSFTPQGNYGYTF.